The 29 T cell receptor beta chains below were found in one sample sequenced in a study of blood T cells in healthy people across ages. PCR was performed a second time for roughly 7 to 11 cycles using a sample-barcoded 5' primer and a J-beta primer mix. From the 5' RACE reads, TCRdb called clonotypes with MiXCR, one entry per CDR3 protein. Of roughly 680,000 distinct CDR3 sequences listed, roughly 49% are singletons. Sequencing used blood. The receptors originated from a woman in her sixties in good health.

This clonotype came up a few times. The genes are TRBV20-1 and TRBJ2-7; TRBD1 might be the D (6 bases). There are 15 residues in the CDR3. The V end was cut by 0 bases, the J end by 2 bases, with 14 bases between. Germline values: CDR1 DFQATT, CDR2 SNEGSKA (reference sequence). The CDR3 region is CSAREGVRGTYEQYF. The CDR3, as DNA: TGCAGTGCTAGAGAAGGGGTCAGGGGTACCTACGAGCAGTACTTC.

The chain joins TRBV7-2 to TRBJ2-3, with D perhaps TRBD2 (5 bases). The CDR3 consists of 12 residues. Germline V gene data show CDR1 as SGHTA and CDR2 as FQGNSA. V lost 5 bases and J 10 bases, leaving 13 bases between the germline ends. The CDR3: CASSHDRGAQYF. CDR3 DNA sequence: TGTGCCAGCAGCCATGACCGGGGAGCGCAGTATTTT.

This clonotype has more than one count but fewer than ten. The chain is built from TRBV5-1 and TRBJ2-7, with a weak D call TRBD2 (7 bases). Germline loops: CDR1 SGHRS, CDR2 YFSETQ. This CDR3 region has 14 residues. V dropped 5 bases and J dropped 6 bases, with 18 bases sitting between them. The CDR3 region is CASSLAGGGSEQYF. CDR3 DNA: TGCGCCAGCAGTCTGGCGGGCGGGGGCTCCGAGCAGTACTTC.

This clonotype has a handful of counts. V usage is TRBV6-1 and J usage is TRBJ1-1; D is uncertain. In germline, CDR1 is MNHNS, CDR2 SASEGT. V lost 4 bases and J 1 base, leaving 7 bases between the germline ends. The CDR3 sequence is 13 residues long. The DNA of the CDR3 is TGTGCCAGCAGTGGGTGGAAGAACACTGAAGCTTTCTTT. Amino acids: CASSGWKNTEAFF.

The V call is TRBV2, the J call TRBJ1-4; D is unresolved. V lost 10 bases to trimming and J lost 8 bases, with 14 bases between them. Germline loops: CDR1 SNHLY, CDR2 FYNNEI. The CDR3 is made up of 12 amino acids. In DNA form, the CDR3 reads TGTGCCACCAGGTACCTTCAGGAAAAACTGTTTTTT. It codes for CATRYLQEKLFF.

The chain links TRBV2 to TRBJ2-5; tentatively, D is TRBD2 (5 bases). CDR1 and CDR2 (germline): SNHLY, FYNNEI. V lost 0 bases to trimming and J lost 11 bases, with 16 bases between them. This CDR3 is 14 amino acids long. CDR3 sequence: CASSEAAGNNEQYF. The CDR3 DNA is TGTGCCAGCAGTGAAGCGGCGGGCAACAATGAGCAGTACTTC.

CDR3 region: CASSSTSGFYEQYF. In DNA form, the CDR3 reads TGTGCCAGCAGTTCAACTAGCGGTTTCTACGAGCAGTACTTC. The rearrangement joins TRBV12-3 or TRBV12-4 to TRBJ2-7, with 8 nucleotides matching TRBD2. V lost 4 bases to trimming and J lost 3 bases; unmatched junction nucleotides: 5. The CDR3 runs to 14 residues.

The CDR3 nucleotides are TGTGCCAGCAGCTTAGCTAGCGGGAGGGCCATAGATACGCAGTATTTT. Protein: CASSLASGRAIDTQYF. The V and J genes are TRBV7-2 and TRBJ2-3, with TRBD2 matching over 11 bases. Germline V gene lookup returns CDR1 SGHTA and CDR2 FQGNSA. The CDR3 loop spans 16 amino acids. V was pared by 0 bases and J by 5 bases, with 4 bases of the junction left unmatched.

This chain joins TRBV5-1 and TRBJ1-2; no clear D gene. The CDR3 has 13 residues. Trimming took off 0 bases at V and 4 bases at J, with 7 bases between the two ends. The germline V gene has CDR1 SGHRS and CDR2 YFSETQ. The CDR3 protein is CASSLDSFYGYTF. The CDR3 DNA reads TGCGCCAGCAGCTTGGATTCCTTCTATGGCTACACCTTC.

This clonotype was seen more than once but under ten times. The chain is built from TRBV9 and TRBJ2-3; D is tentatively TRBD1 or TRBD2 (6 bases each). In germline, CDR1 is SGDLS, CDR2 YYNGEE. The V end was cut by 2 bases, the J end by 1 base, with 11 bases between. There are 15 residues in the CDR3. The CDR3 loop is CASSVKEGGTDTQYF. The DNA for the CDR3 is TGTGCCAGCAGCGTGAAGGAGGGGGGCACAGATACGCAGTATTTT. The full variable domain, in which reference TRBV9 and TRBJ2-3 provide the parts outside the CDR3, is DSGVTQTPKHLITATGQRVTLRCSPRSGDLSVYWYQQSLDQGLQFLIQYYNGEERAKGNILERFSAQQFPDLHSELNLSSLELGDSALYFCASSVKEGGTDTQYFGPGTRLTVL.

This chain uses TRBV15 with TRBJ2-3, with 10 positions matching TRBD2. The V gene end was trimmed by 2 bases and the J gene end by 0 bases; junction bases not matched to a gene: 5. The CDR3 length is 17 residues. Germline V gives CDR1 LNHNV, CDR2 YYDKDF (reference sequence). This CDR3 reads CATSRLGLAASTDTQYF. CDR3 DNA sequence: TGTGCCACCAGCAGATTAGGACTAGCGGCTAGCACAGATACGCAGTATTTT. Combining the CDR3 with reference TRBV15 and TRBJ2-3 gives the whole variable domain DAMVIQNPRYQVTQFGKPVTLSCSQTLNHNVMYWYQQKSSQAPKLLFHYYDKDFNNEADTPDNFQSRRPNTSFCFLDIRSPGLGDTAMYLCATSRLGLAASTDTQYFGPGTRLTVL.

This clonotype was picked up a small number of times. V gene TRBV10-3 combines with J gene TRBJ2-7, with TRBD1 as a possible D gene (5 bases). The V end lost 10 bases, the J end lost 5 bases, and 12 bases lay between the germline ends. Germline-derived CDR1 and CDR2 are ENHRY and SYGVKD. This CDR3 contains 11 residues. CDR3 DNA: TGTGCCACCAGCAAAGGGGACGAGCAGTACTTC. Its protein product is CATSKGDEQYF.

The V call is TRBV29-1, the J call TRBJ2-5, with 8 bases matching TRBD1. The CDR3 has 13 amino acids. With 6 bases clipped from V and 1 base from J, the junction kept 4 bases outside the gene matches. Germline V gene data show CDR1 as SQVTM and CDR2 as ANQGSEA. The CDR3 spells CSVGGTGQETQYF. CDR3 coding DNA: TGCAGCGTAGGAGGGACAGGCCAAGAGACCCAGTACTTC.

This clonotype has more than one count but fewer than ten. V usage is TRBV28 and J usage is TRBJ1-6; tentatively, D is TRBD1 (5 bases). The germline V gene encodes CDR1 MDHEN and CDR2 SYDVKM. V lost 6 bases and J 5 bases, leaving 17 bases between the germline ends. CDR3 length equals 16 residues. The CDR3 region is CASRPRTGGDNSPLHF. DNA for the CDR3: TGTGCCAGCAGACCCCGAACCGGGGGGGATAATTCACCCCTCCACTTT.

The rearrangement links TRBV6-6 to TRBJ2-1; maybe TRBD2 (7 bases). The CDR3 runs to 13 residues. V was trimmed by 11 bases and J by 6 bases, leaving 17 bases between them. Looked up from germline, CDR1 is MNHNY and CDR2 is SVGAGI (reference sequence). The CDR3 DNA sequence: TGTGCCTCGGGGGGCGGGACACTCAATGAGCAGTTCTTC. Translating it yields CASGGGTLNEQFF.

This clonotype was counted between two and nine times. The gene calls are TRBV29-1 and TRBJ2-7; D is possibly TRBD2 (6 bases). The CDR3 is 10 residues long. CDR1 is SQVTM, CDR2 ANQGSEA, per germline. The V and J ends lost 7 bases and 4 bases respectively, with 8 bases between them. CDR3 nucleotide sequence: TGCAGCGGGAGGGTTTACGAGCAGTACTTC. This gives the protein CSGRVYEQYF.

This clonotype was seen more than once but under ten times. The chain carries TRBV20-1 and TRBJ1-1, with D hard to call. CDR1 DFQATT and CDR2 SNEGSKA come from the germline V gene (reference sequence). V dropped 4 bases and J dropped 1 base, with 13 bases sitting between them. The CDR3 extends over 14 amino acids. CDR3 protein: CSAIEPWPNTEAFF. In DNA, the CDR3 is TGCAGTGCTATCGAGCCGTGGCCGAACACTGAAGCTTTCTTT.

CDR3 region: CASRQPGGSGANVLTF. The DNA of the CDR3 is TGTGCCAGCAGACAACCAGGGGGTTCTGGGGCCAACGTCCTGACTTTC. The rearrangement uses TRBV7-2 and TRBJ2-6; 7 bases map to TRBD1. Trimming cost V 6 bases and J 1 base; bases outside gene matches: 6. CDR1 and CDR2 from the germline V gene are SGHTA and FQGNSA. The CDR3 runs 16 residues.

The chain uses TRBV20-1 and TRBJ2-5, with 8 nucleotides matching TRBD2. V lost 3 bases and J lost 0; bases outside the gene matches: 6. CDR3 length equals 15 residues. The germline V gene has CDR1 DFQATT and CDR2 SNEGSKA (reference sequence). CDR3 protein: CSARSGSGDQETQYF. CDR3 DNA: TGCAGTGCTAGGAGTGGTAGCGGGGACCAAGAGACCCAGTACTTC.

This clonotype was observed a few times. This chain links TRBV6-2 or TRBV6-3 with TRBJ2-7, with 9 bases fitting TRBD2. The CDR3 extends over 18 amino acids. The germline V gene has CDR1 MNHEY and CDR2 SVGEGT. J was trimmed by 2 bases and V by 0 bases; bases with no gene match: 11. CDR3 amino acids: CASSYSRKRTSATYEQYF. In nucleotides, the CDR3 is TGTGCCAGCAGTTACTCACGAAAAAGGACTAGCGCGACCTACGAGCAGTACTTC.

V gene TRBV7-2 combines with J gene TRBJ2-7; perhaps TRBD1 as D (6 bases). With 5 bases removed from V and 3 bases from J, the gap between germline ends came to 11 bases. Germline V gives CDR1 SGHTA, CDR2 FQGNSA. CDR3 length: 13 residues. The CDR3 region has the DNA TGTGCCAGCAGCGTAGACAGGTTCTACGAGCAGTACTTC. Protein: CASSVDRFYEQYF.

This clonotype has just a few counts. The chain combines TRBV7-2 with TRBJ2-7; tentative D call: TRBD1 (6 bases). V gave up 4 bases and J gave up 2 bases, with 12 bases separating them. The CDR3 has 14 residues. Germline values: CDR1 SGHTA, CDR2 FQGNSA. CDR3 sequence: CASSWYPGAYEQYF. DNA of the CDR3: TGTGCCAGCAGCTGGTATCCAGGGGCCTACGAGCAGTACTTC.

The CDR3 protein is CSARTSRAAPYEQYF. Here the CDR3 DNA reads TGCAGTGCCCGTACTAGCAGAGCCGCCCCATACGAGCAGTACTTC. V and J are TRBV20-1 and TRBJ2-7; the D gene is possibly TRBD2 (6 bases). This CDR3 has 15 amino acids. The germline V and J ends were trimmed by 6 bases and 4 bases, with 22 bases remaining between them. CDR1 and CDR2 (germline): DFQATT, SNEGSKA (reference sequence).

This clonotype was seen a few times. CDR3 DNA: TGTGCCAGCAGGATCGACAGCTATGGCTACACCTTC. Translating it yields CASRIDSYGYTF. This chain connects TRBV5-6 to TRBJ1-2; perhaps TRBD1 as D (5 bases). The V and J ends lost 5 bases and 4 bases respectively, with 9 bases between them. Germline V gives CDR1 SGHDT, CDR2 YYEEEE. The CDR3 loop spans 12 amino acids.

CDR3 protein: CSVDGLAGNDEQFF. The CDR3 region has the DNA TGCAGCGTTGACGGGCTAGCGGGAAACGATGAGCAGTTCTTC. V usage is TRBV29-1 and J usage is TRBJ2-1; 9 positions agree with TRBD2. J lost 8 bases, V lost 3 bases, and 8 bases had no gene match. This CDR3 comprises 14 residues. The V gene's germline CDR1 is SQVTM and CDR2 ANQGSEA.

About this clonotype itself: The junction does not match germline at one end; this may be a read error. This chain joins TRBV7-7 and TRBJ2-3; 14 bases line up with TRBD2. The CDR3 totals 17 residues. Germline-derived CDR1 and CDR2 are SSHAT and FNYEAQ (reference sequence). CDR3 residues: CASSIGTSGSGTDTQYF. As DNA, the CDR3 is TGTGCTAGCAGCATCGGGACTAGCGGGAGTGGCACAGATACGCAGTATTTT.

The chain has TRBV20-1 and TRBJ2-3; the D is unclear. Germline V lookup: CDR1 DFQATT, CDR2 SNEGSKA (reference sequence). This CDR3 region has 12 residues. Trimming cost V 0 bases and J 2 bases, with 3 bases left between them. CDR3 coding DNA: TGCAGTGCTAGAGAGATCACAGATACGCAGTATTTT. This codes for CSAREITDTQYF.

V and J are TRBV7-2 and TRBJ2-3, with TRBD2 as a possible D gene (5 bases). This CDR3 spans 14 amino acids. Trimming took off 5 bases at V and 3 bases at J, with 12 bases between the two ends. The germline CDR1 and CDR2 sequences are SGHTA and FQGNSA. The CDR3 DNA reads TGTGCCAGCAGCGGGAGCGTAGGGACAGATACGCAGTATTTT. Protein sequence: CASSGSVGTDTQYF.

CDR3 in DNA: TGTGCCAGCCCCCCGGGGGGGAGCTCCTACAATGAGCAGTTCTTC. It translates to CASPPGGSSYNEQFF. The chain has TRBV6-1 and TRBJ2-1, with 8 nucleotides matching TRBD2. Per germline, CDR1 MNHNS and CDR2 SASEGT. After removal of 8 bases from V and 0 bases from J, the junction contained 6 bases not matched to a gene. The CDR3 sequence is 15 residues long.